This paragraph reports one T cell receptor (beta chain). Using immunoSEQ multiplex PCR, the repertoire was profiled, and TCRdb retains in-frame clones only, with some absent. The sample contains tens of thousands of clones, around 84% of which appear only once. The sample comes from a study of blood T cell repertoires in COVID-19. The V end lost 0 bases, the J end lost 7 bases, and 11 bases lay between the germline ends. The length of the CDR3 is 13 residues. Germline V gene lookup returns CDR1 SGHNT and CDR2 YYREEE (reference sequence). This sequence originates from a man aged 50 to 59 with active COVID-19. This sequence joins TRBV5-4 and TRBJ2-7, with D perhaps TRBD2 (6 bases). Sequencing was carried out using peripheral blood. DNA for the CDR3: TGTGCCAGCAGCTTGGGCGGGGCCGGGGAGCAGTACGTC. Its translation is CASSLGGAGEQYV.